This entry features one T cell receptor (beta chain) sequence. What it binds is unknown. These data originate in a study of T cells in localized non-small cell lung cancer. Findings and caveats of the study: One tumor region alone was sequenced, and heterogeneity therefore remains possible.

Some clones are missing from TCRdb's copy, which holds only in-frame ones; the method was immunoSEQ multiplex PCR. The sample records thousands of clones, roughly 30% being singletons. CDR3 length equals 11 residues. Trimming removed 7 bases at V and 7 bases at J, with 7 bases between. Germline assignment: CDR1 LNHDA and CDR2 SQIVND (reference sequence). The sequence was obtained from a female donor at least 60 years old with stage II squamous cell lung carcinoma. The material sequenced was lung tumor tissue, taken before any cancer treatment. This chain uses TRBV19 with TRBJ2-2; D might be TRBD1 or TRBD2, each matching 5 bases. CDR3 sequence reads: CASKGSGELFF. For the CDR3, the DNA is TGTGCCAGTAAGGGGAGCGGGGAGCTGTTTTTT.